What follows are 24 T cell receptor beta chains derived from one specimen sequenced in a study of T cells in Graves' hyperthyroidism and ophthalmopathy. TCR beta CDR3 regions were amplified from RNA transcripts. When the TCR CDR3 underwent first-round RT-PCR, the HTBI primer set was used. TCRdb analysed the multiplex PCR reads with MiXCR anew, one entry per CDR3 protein. The table includes roughly 580,000 distinct CDR3 sequences, under 60% detected once. Sequencing input: peripheral blood or thyroid tissue (not recorded which). The receptors originated from a woman aged 18-29 years with Graves' hyperthyroidism.

There are a few counts of this clonotype. The V gene is TRBV19, the J gene TRBJ2-2; 7 positions agree with TRBD1. Germline assignment: CDR1 LNHDA and CDR2 SQIVND (reference sequence). Unmatched junction bases numbered 1, after V lost 7 bases and J lost 2 bases. The CDR3 is 13 amino acids. CDR3 residues: CASTGGNTGELFF. The CDR3 region has the DNA TGTGCCAGTACAGGGGGAAACACCGGGGAGCTGTTTTTT.

A single count supports this clonotype. The chain carries TRBV12-3 or TRBV12-4 and TRBJ1-4; D unresolved. Trimming took off 6 bases at V and 8 bases at J, with 19 bases between the two ends. The CDR3 runs 15 residues. The CDR3 here is CASSLAGPKSEKLFF. The CDR3 DNA sequence: TGTGCCAGCAGCCTTGCGGGCCCAAAATCCGAAAAACTGTTTTTT.

The genes are TRBV10-3 and TRBJ1-4; D unclear. This CDR3 comprises 15 residues. CDR1 is ENHRY and CDR2 is SYGVKD in the germline V gene. The ends were cut back, 2 bases at V and 6 bases at J, with 13 bases in the middle. CDR3 region: CAISERRLADEKLFF. The CDR3 DNA is TGTGCCATCAGTGAGAGGCGACTAGCGGATGAAAAACTGTTTTTT.

As concerns this clonotype: A junction end diverges from the germline sequence, so it may reflect a read error. The CDR3 spells CSFESPGSGYTF. The CDR3 region has the DNA TGCAGCTTTGAGTCGCCAGGCTCTGGCTACACCTTC. The chain is built from TRBV29-1 and TRBJ1-2; D is unclear. The CDR3 contains 12 residues. CDR1 and CDR2 from the germline V gene are SQVTM and ANQGSEA. Based on the CDR3 plus reference TRBV29-1 and TRBJ1-2, the full variable domain is SAVISQKPSRDICQRGTSLTIQCQVDSQVTMMFWYRQQPGQSLTLIATANQGSEATYESGFVIDKFPISRPNLTFSTLTVSNMSPEDSSIYLCSFESPGSGYTFGSGTRLTVV.

The chain uses TRBV24-1 and TRBJ2-2, with D perhaps matching TRBD1 (6 bases). The CDR3 has 14 residues. V lost 7 bases to trimming and J lost 6 bases, with 14 bases between them. Germline V CDR1 and CDR2: KGHDR, SFDVKD. Here the CDR3 reads CATRGRTAAGELFF. CDR3 coding DNA: TGTGCCACCAGAGGCCGGACAGCGGCCGGGGAGCTGTTTTTT.

This chain connects TRBV7-6 to TRBJ2-5, with 8 bases identical to TRBD1. CDR3 length equals 15 residues. Unmatched junction bases numbered 7, after V lost 5 bases and J lost 2 bases. Looked up from germline, CDR1 is SGHVS and CDR2 is FNYEAQ. CDR3 bases: TGTGCCAGCAGCCGTGCCTGGGACAGGCAAGAGACCCAGTACTTC. Its translation: CASSRAWDRQETQYF.

This clonotype turned up a few times. The gene calls are TRBV9 and TRBJ2-7, with D possibly matching TRBD1 (5 bases). The V gene's germline CDR1 is SGDLS and CDR2 YYNGEE. This CDR3 has 15 amino acids. V was pared by 4 bases and J by 2 bases, with 16 bases between. This CDR3 is CASSPLDRTPYEQYF. The DNA of the CDR3 is TGTGCCAGCAGCCCTCTCGACAGAACCCCCTACGAGCAGTACTTC.

This clonotype has at least ten counts. The chain links TRBV10-3 to TRBJ2-7, with 13 bases aligning to TRBD2. Germline CDR1 and CDR2: ENHRY and SYGVKD. The CDR3 extends over 15 amino acids. Unmatched junction bases numbered 5, after V lost 9 bases and J lost 0 bases. The CDR3 DNA reads TGTGCCATAGGGACTAGCGGGAAATCCTCCTACGAGCAGTACTTC. It codes for CAIGTSGKSSYEQYF.

This clonotype showed up many times. V is TRBV29-1 and J is TRBJ2-7, with TRBD1 matching over 7 bases. This CDR3 is built from 14 residues. V lost 4 bases to trimming and J lost 3 bases; unmatched junction nucleotides: 9. Germline V gene lookup returns CDR1 SQVTM and CDR2 ANQGSEA. DNA for the CDR3: TGCAGCGTTGGACAGGGAAGCCCCTACTACGAGCAGTACTTC. This translates into CSVGQGSPYYEQYF.

The chain links TRBV25-1 to TRBJ1-2, with 11 bases identical to TRBD1. V lost 6 bases, J lost 5 bases, and 8 bases stayed unmatched. CDR1 MGHDK and CDR2 SYGVNS come from the germline V gene. The CDR3 extends over 15 amino acids. CDR3 nucleotide sequence: TGTGCCAGCAGATTTAGGACAGGGGGCTTGTATGGCTACACCTTC. Residues: CASRFRTGGLYGYTF.

CDR3 sequence: CASIRRLTGGTGELFF. DNA of the CDR3: TGTGCCAGCATCCGTAGATTGACGGGAGGCACCGGGGAGCTGTTTTTT. The chain employs TRBV7-2 and TRBJ2-2; the match to TRBD2 covers 7 bases. Germline loops: CDR1 SGHTA, CDR2 FQGNSA. Trimming took 7 bases from V and 4 from J; bases not matched to a gene: 12. The CDR3 is 16 amino acids.

The chain couples TRBV20-1 to TRBJ1-6, with 10 bases lining up with TRBD1. The CDR3 contains 14 residues. Germline loops: CDR1 DFQATT, CDR2 SNEGSKA (reference sequence). The V segment lost 4 bases and the J segment 5 bases; nucleotides outside the gene matches: 2. Here the CDR3 reads CSATGQGDNSPLHF. CDR3 sequence (DNA): TGCAGTGCTACCGGACAGGGGGATAATTCACCCCTCCACTTT.

Comment on this clonotype: A read error may be the cause here, since a much bigger clone is one base away. V is TRBV10-3 and J is TRBJ2-7, with TRBD1 matching over 9 bases. CDR1 is ENHRY and CDR2 is SYGVKD in the germline V gene. The length of the CDR3 is 16 residues. The CDR3: CATSDNWDRANYEQYF. The CDR3 nucleotides are TGTGCCACCAGTGACAACTGGGACAGGGCCAACTACGAGCAGTACTTC.

V is TRBV2 and J is TRBJ2-7; 7 positions agree with TRBD1. Germline V CDR1 and CDR2: SNHLY, FYNNEI. The CDR3 contains 17 residues. V lost 1 base and J lost 0; bases outside the gene matches: 9. CDR3 sequence: CASSEVGTAASSYEQYF. Written as DNA, the CDR3 is TGTGCCAGCAGTGAAGTCGGGACAGCGGCGAGCTCCTACGAGCAGTACTTC. The variable domain in full, completed from reference TRBV2 and TRBJ2-7, reads EPEVTQTPSHQVTQMGQEVILRCVPISNHLYFYWYRQILGQKVEFLVSFYNNEISEKSEIFDDQFSVERPDGSNFTLKIRSTKLEDSAMYFCASSEVGTAASSYEQYFGPGTRLTVT.

The table lists this clonotype with many counts. In DNA form, the CDR3 reads TGTGCCACCAGCTCCCCCGGGGGAGAGACCCAGTACTTC. It encodes CATSSPGGETQYF. The J gene is TRBJ2-5, the V gene TRBV24-1, with a weak D call TRBD2 (6 bases). The germline V gene encodes CDR1 KGHDR and CDR2 SFDVKD. Trimming took off 7 bases at V and 4 bases at J, with 12 bases between the two ends. The CDR3 extends over 13 amino acids.

The table lists this clonotype with many counts. CDR3 in DNA: TGTGCCAGCAGAACGGGGACAGTGCCTCGCCGTGGCAATCAGCCCCAGCATTTT. This codes for CASRTGTVPRRGNQPQHF. This sequence joins TRBV2 and TRBJ1-5; 7 bases map to TRBD1. Germline V gives CDR1 SNHLY, CDR2 FYNNEI. V lost 6 bases and J lost 2; bases outside the gene matches: 16. The CDR3 is 18 residues long.

Only a few counts were recorded for this clonotype. The chain couples TRBV20-1 to TRBJ1-1; D unresolved. Germline V lookup: CDR1 DFQATT, CDR2 SNEGSKA (reference sequence). The CDR3 covers 13 residues. Trimming pared 3 bases from V and 0 bases from J, leaving 8 bases between. CDR3 in amino acids: CSASHPMNTEAFF. CDR3 bases: TGCAGTGCTAGCCATCCTATGAACACTGAAGCTTTCTTT.

For this clonotype: A much larger clone lies a single base off, so this may be a read error. This rearrangement joins TRBV15 to TRBJ1-4; a possible D gene is TRBD1 (5 bases). Germline loops: CDR1 LNHNV, CDR2 YYDKDF (reference sequence). This CDR3 comprises 16 residues. The V and J ends lost 0 bases and 8 bases respectively, with 16 bases between them. The CDR3 DNA follows: TGTGCCACCAGCAGAGATTTCGCGGGGGAAAAGGAAAAACTGTTTTTT. It encodes CATSRDFAGEKEKLFF.

The genes are TRBV20-1 and TRBJ1-6; 7 bases line up with TRBD1. The CDR3 contains 15 residues. In germline, CDR1 is DFQATT, CDR2 SNEGSKA (reference sequence). Trimming at V came to 1 base and at J to 2 bases, leaving 2 bases not matched to a gene. CDR3: CSARVGTAYNSPLHF. The CDR3 nucleotides read TGCAGTGCTAGAGTTGGGACAGCCTATAATTCACCCCTCCACTTT.

This sequence joins TRBV20-1 and TRBJ1-1; TRBD1 aligns across 10 bases. The V gene's germline CDR1 is DFQATT and CDR2 SNEGSKA (reference sequence). This CDR3 has 11 amino acids. V lost 1 base and J lost 10; bases outside the gene matches: 0. CDR3 DNA: TGCAGTGCTAGAGGGACAGGGGGAGCTTTCTTT. Translated: CSARGTGGAFF.

This clonotype was detected ten times or more. V usage is TRBV2 and J usage is TRBJ2-7; D gene uncertain. The CDR3 has 14 residues. Trimming took 1 base from V and 2 from J, leaving 9 bases between them. In germline, CDR1 is SNHLY, CDR2 FYNNEI. The CDR3 loop is CASSEGYPTYEQYF. CDR3 DNA: TGTGCCAGCAGTGAAGGTTACCCAACCTACGAGCAGTACTTC.

CDR3 region: CSARVGVGNEQYF. CDR3 coding DNA: TGCAGTGCTAGAGTGGGCGTAGGTAACGAGCAGTACTTC. This sequence joins TRBV20-1 and TRBJ2-7; no firm D call. Germline V lookup: CDR1 DFQATT, CDR2 SNEGSKA (reference sequence). Trimming removed 1 base at V and 5 bases at J, with 12 bases between. The CDR3 loop spans 13 amino acids.

Notes on this clonotype: This may stem from a read error, because a much larger clone lies one nucleotide away. This chain links TRBV24-1 with TRBJ2-5; no clear D gene. The CDR3 has 13 residues. Germline V gives CDR1 KGHDR, CDR2 SFDVKD. CDR3 sequence reads: CATGDAPQETQYF. For the CDR3, the DNA is TGTGCCACCGGTGACGCCCCACAAGAGACCCAGTACTTC.

As to this clonotype: A much larger clone lies one base from this, so it may be a read error. This chain joins TRBV24-1 and TRBJ1-2; 7 bases are a match to TRBD1. V was clipped by 7 bases and J by 2 bases; unmatched bases: 9. Per the germline V gene, CDR1 is KGHDR and CDR2 is SFDVKD. This CDR3 is 15 amino acids long. CDR3 amino acids: CATRDSSTGNYGYTF. The CDR3 region has the DNA TGTGCCACCAGAGACTCTTCGACAGGGAACTATGGCTACACCTTC.